The 10 T cell receptor beta chains listed next were all sequenced from one sample in a study of CD8+ T cells in alopecia areata. Treatment noted: oral pan-JAK inhibitor, 5-10 mg twice daily. Following RNA extraction, reverse transcription yielded cDNA that acted as the sequencing template. Here immunoSEQ multiplex PCR was the method, and the copy in TCRdb shows in-frame clones only, minus some. The sample consists of about 280,000 clones, roughly 64% of them appearing once. The sample in question was CD4+ T cells sorted from blood, obtained at week 24, from a patient treated with tofacitinib. The receptors come from a human donor with alopecia areata.

The chain joins TRBV30 to TRBJ2-5, with 8 bases that match TRBD2. The germline CDR1 and CDR2 sequences are GTSNPN and SVGIG (reference sequence). V trimming: 1 base; J trimming: 5 bases; junction bases outside the gene matches: 12. This CDR3 has 16 residues. The CDR3 DNA follows: TGTGCCTGGAGTGCGGGACTAGAGCTTTGGCTGGAGACCCAGTACTTC. Encoded protein: CAWSAGLELWLETQYF.

J is TRBJ1-2 and V is TRBV6-5; TRBD1 might be the D (6 bases). The V and J ends lost 6 bases and 8 bases respectively, with 16 bases between them. In germline, CDR1 is MNHEY, CDR2 SVGAGI. This CDR3 region has 13 residues. CDR3 loop: CASSPKGGVGYTF. CDR3 nucleotide sequence: TGTGCCAGCAGCCCTAAGGGGGGTGTAGGCTACACCTTC.

This chain joins TRBV28 and TRBJ1-2, with unresolved D. Trimming took off 5 bases at V and 7 bases at J, with 14 bases between the two ends. This CDR3 comprises 13 residues. Germline CDR1 reads MDHEN; CDR2 reads SYDVKM. CDR3 bases: TGTGCCAGCAGTATCACAACGAGGGCTGGCTACACCTTC. Its translation: CASSITTRAGYTF.

The V gene is TRBV5-6, the J gene TRBJ2-5; 8 bases are a match to TRBD1. The CDR3 sequence is 15 residues long. Trimming removed 5 bases from V and 4 bases from J; junction bases left unmatched: 10. CDR1 and CDR2 (germline): SGHDT, YYEEEE. CDR3 in DNA: TGTGCCAGCAGAAGACTGACAGGGGATAGAGAGACCCAGTACTTC. It yields the protein CASRRLTGDRETQYF.

This sequence joins TRBV29-1 and TRBJ2-3; 9 bases are a match to TRBD2. Germline V CDR1 and CDR2: SQVTM, ANQGSEA. The CDR3 is made up of 15 amino acids. V was pared by 3 bases and J by 2 bases, with 6 bases of the junction left unmatched. The CDR3 sequence is CSVDSAGGSTDTQYF. The DNA of the CDR3 is TGCAGCGTTGATTCCGCGGGGGGGTCCACAGATACGCAGTATTTT.

The CDR3 loop is CAWSVRAVYNSPLHF. For the CDR3, the DNA is TGTGCCTGGAGTGTACGGGCAGTCTATAATTCACCCCTCCACTTT. The rearrangement uses TRBV30 and TRBJ1-6; no reliable D call. Trimming left V 0 bases short and J 3 bases short, with 9 bases between. The germline V gene has CDR1 GTSNPN and CDR2 SVGIG (reference sequence). This CDR3 is 15 amino acids long.

The chain is built from TRBV30 and TRBJ1-3; D may be TRBD1 (6 bases). This CDR3 contains 16 residues. The germline V and J ends were trimmed by 3 bases and 1 base, with 16 bases remaining between them. Germline lookup yields CDR1 GTSNPN and CDR2 SVGIG (reference sequence). CDR3 amino acids: CAWSEQGRASGNTIYF. The CDR3 DNA reads as TGTGCCTGGAGCGAACAGGGCCGGGCGTCTGGAAACACCATATATTTT.

This clone has more than one count but fewer than ten. V and J are TRBV29-1 and TRBJ1-2; TRBD1 might be the D (6 bases). The CDR3 consists of 19 residues. Trimming took off 3 bases at V and 0 bases at J, with 26 bases between the two ends. Germline V gene data show CDR1 as SQVTM and CDR2 as ANQGSEA. CDR3 bases: TGCAGCGTTGAGGGCAGGGGAAGGGGACCAGACGGGACTAACTATGGCTACACCTTC. Translation: CSVEGRGRGPDGTNYGYTF.

This rearrangement joins TRBV5-1 to TRBJ2-1; no clear D. This CDR3 contains 12 residues. In germline, CDR1 is SGHRS, CDR2 YFSETQ. V was cut by 0 bases and J by 11 bases, with 9 bases left in between. Written as DNA, the CDR3 is TGCGCCAGCAGCTTGGCAGGCCTTCAGCAGTTCTTC. Protein sequence: CASSLAGLQQFF.

There are a few counts of this clone. The chain uses TRBV7-9 and TRBJ2-5, with D possibly matching TRBD1 (6 bases). CDR1 and CDR2 from the germline V gene are SEHNR and FQNEAQ (reference sequence). The CDR3 is made up of 13 amino acids. Trimming pared 5 bases from V and 11 bases from J, leaving 18 bases between. The CDR3 nucleotides are TGTGCCAGCAGCCCCTCCCAGGGGACCACGCAGTACTTC. Its translation: CASSPSQGTTQYF.